This T cell receptor beta chain derives from a study of shared clonotypes between healthy human individuals (dated by TCRdb to between 2020 and 2021). Describing the broader study: The cohort included three men and a couple of women between 18 and 49 years of age. To estimate repertoire size and how much clonotypes are shared between individuals, the study performed deep sequencing of blood TCR repertoires from roughly five healthy adults. Per donor, three plates each were used for CD4 naive and CD4 memory, two for CD8 naive, and one for CD8 memory. Different laboratories and diverse techniques were used to prepare libraries and sequence TCR repertoires, to increase sequencing depth and limit assay-specific biases. Each donor's leukapheresis produced roughly between roughly 0.85 and 10 billion PBMCs.

Using the deep immunoSEQ assay, multiplex PCR amplified TCR CDR3 regions from genomic DNA. Extracted genomic DNA from each cell subset was distributed evenly across all wells of several immunoSEQ 96-well plates, and each plate was treated as a replicate. For sorted subsets, roughly 200 ng of genomic DNA, equivalent to some 30,000 T cell genomes, went into each replicate PCR. Purified libraries were measured with a Qubit 3.0 fluorometer, size-checked on a Bioanalyzer 2100, and measured again with the KAPA Library Quantification kit. Each immunoSEQ 96-well plate was sequenced on its own single-read 150-cycle Illumina NextSeq 550 flow cell. The source study handled its data this way. Because only junctional sequences without quality scores were contained in the immunoSEQ output, filtering matching that applied to full-length reads could not be performed. Sequences were annotated with PyIR, a Python wrapper for IgBLAST v1.9, and V/J genes and CDR3 were assigned using IMGT germline references. Reads with weak V/J assignments (E-value above 1e-6), missing CDR3, stop codons, out-of-frame junctions, or ambiguous translated residues were removed. V3J clonotypes were defined as sequences sharing an identical inferred V gene, J gene, and CDR3 amino acid sequence. The percentage overlap between two repertoires was calculated by dividing the number of shared unique clonotypes by the size of the smaller repertoire. RTK rarefaction, the Chao1 estimator, and Recon v2.1 estimates of unobserved clonotypes were used to assess repertoire richness. Generation probabilities were computed with OLGA for all TCRbeta clonotypes obtained by the gDNA method from a few donors. This immuneACCESS table, as held by TCRdb, lists in-frame sequences with V and J called but not all clones. Of the missing ones, under half trace to an unresolved V gene in checked studies; the others have no known cause. D and trimming come from the DNA, and the V and J calls and clone size come from that table. This sample is represented by nearly 2 million clones; over 85% of them were singletons. 1% to 1.5% of the sample goes to the ten largest clones.

CD8 naive samples were obtained by positive selection for CCR7 among CD45RO-negative cells, yielding a CD45RA+CCR7+ population from which TemRA cells were excluded. Healthy HIV-negative adults with no recently reported acute infections or vaccinations were included as donors. Only Caucasian adults living in Nashville, Tennessee, USA were represented among the donors. After blood collection by leukapheresis, PBMCs were isolated using Ficoll-Histopaque density gradient centrifugation and then cryopreserved in the vapor phase of liquid nitrogen. Analytical flow cytometry was used to check the purity and quantity of each magnetically sorted T cell population. Each sorted fraction had its genomic DNA isolated and then quantified by UV absorbance on a Nanodrop 2000c. Here is what the overall study found, with its caveats: Even with the large sequencing depth, rarefaction of the sorted-subset datasets indicated that sequencing was incomplete. Pairwise subsampling indicated that sequencing depth was expected to affect the degree of clonotype sharing among donors. Across four donors, around 5% of naive CD4, approximately 3.6% of naive CD8, approximately 2.5% of memory CD4, and approximately 0.42% of memory CD8 clonotypes were shared. Because the study included only a small number of donors, the genetic and exposure-history diversity represented was limited. Only blood was sampled, and tissue TCR repertoires likely differ from those in blood. Compared with non-shared clonotypes, the clonotypes found in all four sorted-subset donors had higher generation probabilities. Naive subsets generally had larger estimated clonotype richness than memory subsets.

About this clone itself: The antigen it recognizes is unknown. No per-base quality is available; no much larger clone lies one base away.

The germline V gene specifies SGHRS as CDR1 and YFSETQ as CDR2. The junction shows trimming of 0 bases on V and 4 bases on J, and the gene matches do not reach 10 bases of it. Counted from cysteine to phenylalanine, this CDR3 has 17 amino acids. Left in the record is the CDR3 DNA by itself, 51 bases read in frame from the first base. The material sequenced was naive CD8+ T cells sorted from blood. What this sample's cell subset or site label stands for: CD45RA+CCR7+. Recombination joined TRBV5-1 with TRBJ2-3, with TRBD2 matching 8 junction bases. The TCR was taken from a man younger than 35 in good health. CDR3 sequence: CASSLEHSGTSADTQYF. The DNA sequence is given as TGCGCCAGCAGCTTGGAACATAGCGGGACCTCAGCAGATACGCAGTATTTT.